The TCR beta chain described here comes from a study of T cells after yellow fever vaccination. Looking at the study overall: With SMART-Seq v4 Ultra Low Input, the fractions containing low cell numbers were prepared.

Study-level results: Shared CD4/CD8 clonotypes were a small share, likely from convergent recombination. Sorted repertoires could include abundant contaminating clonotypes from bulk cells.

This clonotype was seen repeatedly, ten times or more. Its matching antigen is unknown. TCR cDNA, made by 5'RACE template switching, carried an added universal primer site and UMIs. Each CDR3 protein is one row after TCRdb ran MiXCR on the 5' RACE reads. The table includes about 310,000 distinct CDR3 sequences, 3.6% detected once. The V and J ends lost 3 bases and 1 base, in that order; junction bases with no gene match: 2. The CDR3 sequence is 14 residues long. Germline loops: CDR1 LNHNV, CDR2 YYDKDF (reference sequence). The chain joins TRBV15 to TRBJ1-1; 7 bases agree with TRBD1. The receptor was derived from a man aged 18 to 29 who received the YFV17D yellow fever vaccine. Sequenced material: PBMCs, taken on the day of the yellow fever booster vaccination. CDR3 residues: CATSSRTGNTEAFF. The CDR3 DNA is TGTGCCACCAGCAGCCGGACAGGGAACACTGAAGCTTTCTTT.